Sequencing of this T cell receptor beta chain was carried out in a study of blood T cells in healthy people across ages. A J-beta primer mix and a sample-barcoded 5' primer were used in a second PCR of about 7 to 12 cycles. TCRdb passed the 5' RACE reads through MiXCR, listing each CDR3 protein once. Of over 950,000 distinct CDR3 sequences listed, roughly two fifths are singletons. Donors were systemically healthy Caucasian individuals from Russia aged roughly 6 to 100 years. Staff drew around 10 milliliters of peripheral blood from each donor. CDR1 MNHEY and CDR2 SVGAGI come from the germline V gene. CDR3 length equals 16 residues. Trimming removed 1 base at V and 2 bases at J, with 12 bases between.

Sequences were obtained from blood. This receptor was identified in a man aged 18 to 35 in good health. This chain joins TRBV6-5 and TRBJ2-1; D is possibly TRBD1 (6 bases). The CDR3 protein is CASSYLPGTPYNEQFF. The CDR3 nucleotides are TGTGCCAGCAGTTACTTGCCTGGGACACCCTACAATGAGCAGTTCTTC.